The present TCR beta chain was sequenced within a study of OX40 agonist ivuxolimab in advanced cancers. The CDR3 totals 14 residues. Germline lookup yields CDR1 MDHEN and CDR2 SYDVKM. V lost 5 bases to trimming and J lost 6 bases; unmatched junction nucleotides: 7. Measured with immunoSEQ multiplex PCR; TCRdb has only the in-frame clones, and not every one. The data contain 100,000 or so clones, 90% of them seen just once; the ten biggest clones take up approximately 0.3%. Systemic immunosuppression or autoimmune disease history was grounds to exclude patients. Peripheral blood came from all dose cohorts at three timepoints.

The sample consisted of CD4+ or CD8+ T cells sorted from blood, taken in a trial of the OX40 agonist ivuxolimab. The chain combines TRBV28 with TRBJ2-3; 8 nucleotides line up with TRBD2. This clonotype was sampled from an adult with an advanced solid tumor such as melanoma, head and neck, liver or kidney cancer. For the CDR3, the DNA is TGTGCCAGCAGTAAACAGGGCGGGGGGGATACGCAGTATTTT. This gives the protein CASSKQGGGDTQYF. Full variable domain (outside the CDR3, taken from reference TRBV28 and TRBJ2-3): DVKVTQSSRYLVKRTGEKVFLECVQDMDHENMFWYRQDPGLGLRLIYFSYDVKMKEKGDIPEGYSVSREKKERFSLILESASTNQTSMYLCASSKQGGGDTQYFGPGTRLTVL.